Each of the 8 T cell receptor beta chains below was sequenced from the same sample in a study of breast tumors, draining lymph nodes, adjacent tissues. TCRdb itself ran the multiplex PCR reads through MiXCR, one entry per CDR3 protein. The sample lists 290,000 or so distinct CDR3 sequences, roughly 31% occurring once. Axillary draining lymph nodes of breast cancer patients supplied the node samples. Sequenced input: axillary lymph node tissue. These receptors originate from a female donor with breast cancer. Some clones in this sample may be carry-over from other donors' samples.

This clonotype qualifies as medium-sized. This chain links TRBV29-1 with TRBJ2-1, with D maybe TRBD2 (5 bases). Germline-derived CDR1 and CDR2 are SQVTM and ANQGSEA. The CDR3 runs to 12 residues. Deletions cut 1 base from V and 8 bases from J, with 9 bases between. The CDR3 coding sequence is TGCAGCGTTGAAGGGCTAGCCGATGAGCAGTTCTTC. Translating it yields CSVEGLADEQFF.

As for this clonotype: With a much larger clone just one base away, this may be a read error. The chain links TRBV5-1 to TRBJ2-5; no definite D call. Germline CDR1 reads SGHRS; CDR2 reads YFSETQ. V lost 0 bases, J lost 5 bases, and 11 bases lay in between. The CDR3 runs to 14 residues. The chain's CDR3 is CASSLDARLETQYF. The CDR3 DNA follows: TGCGCCAGCAGCTTGGACGCGAGGTTGGAGACCCAGTACTTC.

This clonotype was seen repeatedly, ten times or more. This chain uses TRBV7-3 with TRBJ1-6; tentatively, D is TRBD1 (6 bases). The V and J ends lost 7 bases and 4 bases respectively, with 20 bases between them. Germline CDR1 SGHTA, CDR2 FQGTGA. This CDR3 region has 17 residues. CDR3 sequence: CASTRGREQDYNSPLHF. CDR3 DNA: TGTGCCAGCACGAGGGGGAGAGAACAGGATTATAATTCACCCCTCCACTTT.

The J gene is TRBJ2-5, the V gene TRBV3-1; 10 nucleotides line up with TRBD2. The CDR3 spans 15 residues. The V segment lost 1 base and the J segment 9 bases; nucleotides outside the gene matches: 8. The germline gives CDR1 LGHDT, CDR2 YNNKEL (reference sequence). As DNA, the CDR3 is TGTGCCAGCAGCCAAGCTAGCGGGAGTTGGGAGGCCCAGTACTTC. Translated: CASSQASGSWEAQYF.

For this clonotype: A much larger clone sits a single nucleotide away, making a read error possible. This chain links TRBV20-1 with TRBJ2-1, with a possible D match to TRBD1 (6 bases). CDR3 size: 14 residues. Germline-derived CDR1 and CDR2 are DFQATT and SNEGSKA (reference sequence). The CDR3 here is CSARVGGAYTEQFF. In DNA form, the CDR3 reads TGCAGTGCTAGAGTTGGGGGCGCCTACACTGAGCAGTTCTTC.

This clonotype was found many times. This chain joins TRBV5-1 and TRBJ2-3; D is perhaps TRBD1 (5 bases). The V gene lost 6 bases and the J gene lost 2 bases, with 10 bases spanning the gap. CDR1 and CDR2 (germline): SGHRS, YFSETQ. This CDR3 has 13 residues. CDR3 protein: CASNAGHTDTQYF. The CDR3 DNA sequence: TGCGCCAGCAATGCAGGGCACACAGATACGCAGTATTTT.

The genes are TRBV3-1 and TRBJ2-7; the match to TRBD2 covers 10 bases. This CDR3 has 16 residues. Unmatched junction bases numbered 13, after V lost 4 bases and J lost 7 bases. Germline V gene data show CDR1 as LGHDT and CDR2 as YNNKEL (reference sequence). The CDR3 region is CASSPAGGFPSGEQYF. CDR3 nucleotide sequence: TGTGCCAGCAGCCCAGCGGGAGGGTTCCCTTCGGGTGAGCAGTACTTC.

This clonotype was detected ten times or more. The CDR3 protein is CATSDPGARYGYTF. The CDR3 region has the DNA TGTGCCACCAGTGATCCGGGGGCGAGGTATGGCTACACCTTC. This chain uses TRBV24-1 with TRBJ1-2; maybe TRBD1 (6 bases). CDR1 KGHDR and CDR2 SFDVKD come from the germline V gene. The CDR3 runs 14 residues. Trimming cost V 3 bases and J 5 bases, with 12 bases left between them.